This TCR beta chain was identified during a study of shared clonotypes between healthy human individuals. About the research overall: Participating donors consisted of a couple of women and a few men aged 18 to 49.

Authors' methods: Without quality scores, immunoSEQ junctional reads could not be filtered like full-length reads. Profiling relied on immunoSEQ multiplex PCR, and the TCRdb table lists in-frame clones only, not all of them. V and J calls and clone size are copied from that table; D and trimming were computed from the DNA. The sample yields some 2,500,000 clones, under 95% seen once. A word on this clone: Other DNA sequences in this sample translate to the same CDR3.

V lost 2 bases and J lost 2, with 9 bases in between. The CDR3 is made up of 14 amino acids. Germline CDR1 and CDR2: SGHRS and YFSETQ. The clonotype comes from a man between 18 and 35 years old in good health. Some clones in this sample may be carry-over from other donors' samples. The material sequenced was naive CD4+ T cells from PBMCs. Subset indicated: CD45RA+ positively selected. The chain is built from TRBV5-1 and TRBJ2-3; D might be TRBD1 (6 bases). CDR3 DNA: TGCGCCAGCAGCTTACAGGGCGACACAGATACGCAGTATTTT. The encoded protein is CASSLQGDTDTQYF.